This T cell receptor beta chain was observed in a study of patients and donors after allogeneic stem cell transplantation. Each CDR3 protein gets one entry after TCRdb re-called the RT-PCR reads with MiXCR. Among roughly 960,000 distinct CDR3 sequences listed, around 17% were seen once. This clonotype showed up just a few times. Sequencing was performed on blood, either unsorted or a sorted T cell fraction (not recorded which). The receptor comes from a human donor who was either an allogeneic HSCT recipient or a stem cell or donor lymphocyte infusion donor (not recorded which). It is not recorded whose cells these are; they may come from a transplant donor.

The CDR3 DNA follows: TGCAGTGCTAGAGGTAGCGGGGCCGGTGAGCAGTTCTTC. This sequence encodes CSARGSGAGEQFF. V is TRBV20-1 and J is TRBJ2-1; TRBD2 agrees at 8 bases. Germline CDR1 DFQATT, CDR2 SNEGSKA (reference sequence). This CDR3 comprises 13 residues. J gave up 9 bases and V 1 base, and 5 bases lay outside the gene matches.